This T cell receptor (beta chain) appears in the sequencing data of a study of cytomegalovirus exposure and HLA in healthy donors. A multiplex PCR was run with 60 Vbeta primers and 13 Jbeta primers. Sequencing was performed with immunoSEQ multiplex PCR; in TCRdb, only in-frame clones are kept and a portion is missing. The table includes roughly 150,000 clones, about 80% detected once. The V end lost 1 base, the J end lost 13 bases, and 11 bases lay between the germline ends. Per germline, CDR1 SEHNR and CDR2 FQNEAQ (reference sequence). The CDR3 spans 12 residues. V is TRBV7-9 and J is TRBJ2-1; D remains unclear. The clonotype was recovered from a young man in good health and CMV-seropositive. The sample consisted of PBMCs. CDR3 amino acids: CASSLGAGFQFF. For the CDR3, the DNA is TGTGCCAGCAGCTTAGGGGCAGGTTTTCAGTTCTTC.